Listed here are 19 T cell receptor beta chains from one sample, sequenced in a study of Graves' ophthalmopathy and Graves' hyperthyroidism. For repertoire sequencing, the TCR beta CDR3 regions were amplified from RNA transcripts. The workflow started with a first-round RT-PCR run with HTBI primers and then moved on to a second-round multiplex PCR. Each CDR3 protein is one row after TCRdb ran MiXCR on the multiplex PCR reads. This sample yields roughly 410,000 distinct CDR3 sequences, of which roughly 15% are seen a single time; roughly 7% belongs to the top ten. The sample taken for sequencing was peripheral blood. Receptors originate from a woman between 18 and 30 years old with stable Graves' hyperthyroidism.

The sample holds many counts of this clonotype. The V gene is TRBV2, the J gene TRBJ1-5, with D hard to call. The CDR3 consists of 15 residues. Trimming shortened V by 3 bases and J by 6 bases, and 15 bases separated the two germline ends. Germline lookup yields CDR1 SNHLY and CDR2 FYNNEI. CDR3: CASSDVLQTVQPQHF. CDR3 bases: TGTGCCAGCAGTGACGTTCTCCAGACCGTTCAGCCCCAGCATTTT.

This clonotype appeared many times. The chain uses TRBV15 and TRBJ2-7; the D is unclear. With 1 base removed from V and 0 bases from J, the gap between germline ends came to 7 bases. The CDR3 sequence is 14 residues long. Germline V gene lookup returns CDR1 LNHNV and CDR2 YYDKDF (reference sequence). The CDR3: CATSRVSDSYEQYF. CDR3 nucleotides: TGTGCCACCAGCAGAGTCAGCGACTCCTACGAGCAGTACTTC.

This clonotype was counted ten times or more. The chain uses TRBV5-6 and TRBJ1-5; D gene uncertain. The CDR3 sequence is 15 residues long. Germline V gives CDR1 SGHDT, CDR2 YYEEEE. V lost 0 bases to trimming and J lost 1 base, with 8 bases between them. The CDR3 nucleotides are TGTGCCAGCAGCTTGGTCGGAGTAAGCAATCAGCCCCAGCATTTT. This encodes CASSLVGVSNQPQHF.

Only a few counts were recorded for this clonotype. The chain combines TRBV19 with TRBJ2-6, with D hard to call. This CDR3 is 14 amino acids long. With 7 bases removed from V and 1 base from J, the gap between germline ends came to 8 bases. Germline V lookup: CDR1 LNHDA, CDR2 SQIVND (reference sequence). CDR3 sequence (DNA): TGTGCCAGTACGACGGTTTCTGGGGCCAACGTCCTGACTTTC. It yields the protein CASTTVSGANVLTF. The variable domain in full, with the rest retrieved from reference TRBV19 and TRBJ2-6, is DGGITQSPKYLFRKEGQNVTLSCEQNLNHDAMYWYRQDPGQGLRLIYYSQIVNDFQKGDIAEGYSVSREKKESFPLTVTSAQKNPTAFYLCASTTVSGANVLTFGAGSRLTVL.

This clonotype was counted ten times or more. The J gene is TRBJ1-5, the V gene TRBV6-1; D is perhaps TRBD1 (5 bases). Trimming cost V 6 bases and J 13 bases, with 22 bases left between them. Germline assignment: CDR1 MNHNS and CDR2 SASEGT. This CDR3 has 14 amino acids. DNA of the CDR3: TGTGCCAGCAGAGACGGGACTTACAGAGGAACACAGCATTTT. Protein product: CASRDGTYRGTQHF.

This clonotype was seen at least ten times. The J gene is TRBJ2-7, the V gene TRBV13; either TRBD1 or TRBD2 may fit D (5 bases each). Trimming cost V 2 bases and J 5 bases, with 10 bases left between them. The germline gives CDR1 PRHDT, CDR2 FYEKMQ (reference sequence). The CDR3 has 13 amino acids. CDR3 bases: TGTGCCAGCAGCTTACAGGGAGCGCACGAGCAGTACTTC. Protein product: CASSLQGAHEQYF.

There are many counts of this clonotype. The chain recombines TRBV27 with TRBJ1-2; a weak D match, TRBD1 (6 bases). Trimming took off 2 bases at V and 5 bases at J, with 12 bases between the two ends. The CDR3 consists of 14 residues. Germline V CDR1 and CDR2: MNHEY, SMNVEV (reference sequence). The CDR3 coding sequence is TGTGCCAGCAGTTTACGGACAGCCGGGTATGGCTACACCTTC. This translates into CASSLRTAGYGYTF.

This chain joins TRBV12-3 or TRBV12-4 and TRBJ1-1; no clear D gene. The CDR3 is 12 residues long. V gave up 8 bases and J gave up 3 bases, with 10 bases separating them. The CDR3 spells CASSKRDTEAFF. The CDR3 coding sequence is TGTGCCAGCTCGAAGAGGGACACTGAAGCTTTCTTT.

This clonotype came up many times. This sequence joins TRBV5-1 and TRBJ2-2, with TRBD1 matching 8 bases. V lost 2 bases and J lost 1; bases outside the gene matches: 4. CDR1 SGHRS and CDR2 YFSETQ come from the germline V gene. This CDR3 is built from 16 residues. The CDR3 region has the DNA TGCGCCAGCAGCTTCTCCGGGACAGGGAACACCGGGGAGCTGTTTTTT. Translation gives CASSFSGTGNTGELFF.

This clonotype showed up many times. The chain recombines TRBV6-5 with TRBJ2-7; D remains unclear. The CDR3 has 14 residues. V was trimmed by 4 bases and J by 0 bases, leaving 10 bases between them. Germline values: CDR1 MNHEY, CDR2 SVGAGI. CDR3 residues: CASSSTVYSYEQYF. The CDR3 region has the DNA TGTGCCAGCAGTTCGACCGTATACTCCTACGAGCAGTACTTC.

This clonotype was seen many times. This sequence joins TRBV19 and TRBJ2-7; no clear D gene. Germline CDR1 LNHDA, CDR2 SQIVND (reference sequence). Trimming pared 3 bases from V and 2 bases from J, leaving 11 bases between. The CDR3 runs to 14 residues. Here the CDR3 reads CASSMSSKAYEQYF. The CDR3 DNA reads TGTGCCAGTAGTATGTCGAGTAAGGCCTACGAGCAGTACTTC.

Ten or more counts support this clonotype. The genes are TRBV7-2 and TRBJ1-1; TRBD1 might be the D (5 bases). The germline V gene encodes CDR1 SGHTA and CDR2 FQGNSA. This CDR3 has 16 amino acids. V lost 0 bases to trimming and J lost 3 bases, with 14 bases between them. CDR3 nucleotide sequence: TGTGCCAGCAGCTTAGCTGGTACGGGGGGGGACACTGAAGCTTTCTTT. Translated: CASSLAGTGGDTEAFF.

This clonotype came up many times. The chain links TRBV11-3 to TRBJ1-1; unclear D gene. V gave up 3 bases and J gave up 0 bases, with 8 bases separating them. CDR1 and CDR2 from the germline V gene are SGHNT and YENEEA. This CDR3 spans 14 amino acids. For the CDR3, the DNA is TGTGCCAGCAGCTTCCATACCATGAACACTGAAGCTTTCTTT. Amino acid sequence: CASSFHTMNTEAFF.

This clonotype was seen repeatedly, ten times or more. The CDR3, as DNA: TGTGCCAGCAGTTTACAGGGGAGTTTGGCACCCCTCCACTTT. Protein product: CASSLQGSLAPLHF. The chain has TRBV6-5 and TRBJ1-6; TRBD1 matches 7 bases. Germline V gene data show CDR1 as MNHEY and CDR2 as SVGAGI. The V gene end was trimmed by 4 bases and the J gene end by 11 bases; junction bases not matched to a gene: 8. The CDR3 extends over 14 amino acids.

This clonotype has only a few counts. V is TRBV6-1 and J is TRBJ2-3; no definite D call. The V end lost 6 bases, the J end lost 2 bases, and 6 bases lay between the germline ends. This CDR3 contains 12 residues. Germline V gene lookup returns CDR1 MNHNS and CDR2 SASEGT. CDR3 bases: TGTGCCAGCAGGGGGTTCACAGATACGCAGTATTTT. It encodes CASRGFTDTQYF.

This clonotype has ten or more counts. The gene calls are TRBV15 and TRBJ2-7; D is possibly TRBD1 or TRBD2 (6 bases each). V was clipped by 1 base and J by 4 bases, with 14 bases between them. Germline V gives CDR1 LNHNV, CDR2 YYDKDF (reference sequence). The length of the CDR3 is 15 residues. The CDR3 DNA is TGTGCCACCAGCAGAGTAGAGAGGGGGGCTTACGAGCAGTACTTC. It encodes CATSRVERGAYEQYF.

This clonotype was recorded many times. The gene calls are TRBV19 and TRBJ1-2; D ambiguous. Germline assignment: CDR1 LNHDA and CDR2 SQIVND (reference sequence). Trimming left V 8 bases short and J 3 bases short, with 19 bases between. The CDR3 contains 15 residues. For the CDR3, the DNA is TGTGCCAGTCAGTCTTATCAACATATAGACTATGGCTACACCTTC. It yields the protein CASQSYQHIDYGYTF. Using reference TRBV19 and TRBJ1-2 for the parts outside the CDR3, the full variable domain is DGGITQSPKYLFRKEGQNVTLSCEQNLNHDAMYWYRQDPGQGLRLIYYSQIVNDFQKGDIAEGYSVSREKKESFPLTVTSAQKNPTAFYLCASQSYQHIDYGYTFGSGTRLTVV.

The chain employs TRBV25-1 and TRBJ2-5; the D call may be TRBD1 or TRBD2 (5 bases each). Trimming cost V 6 bases and J 5 bases, with 16 bases left between them. The CDR3 length is 14 residues. The germline V gene has CDR1 MGHDK and CDR2 SYGVNS. CDR3 nucleotides: TGTGCCAGCAGCCCGGGGCGAGGCGTGGAGACCCAGTACTTC. As protein: CASSPGRGVETQYF.

The chain has TRBV4-1 and TRBJ1-5; D is ambiguous. Germline V CDR1 and CDR2: MGHRA, YSYEKL. The germline V and J ends were trimmed by 0 bases and 7 bases, with 13 bases remaining between them. CDR3 length: 15 residues. The CDR3 DNA follows: TGCGCCAGCAGCCAAGATGGTGGTCGTAGGCAGCCCCAGCATTTT. This codes for CASSQDGGRRQPQHF.